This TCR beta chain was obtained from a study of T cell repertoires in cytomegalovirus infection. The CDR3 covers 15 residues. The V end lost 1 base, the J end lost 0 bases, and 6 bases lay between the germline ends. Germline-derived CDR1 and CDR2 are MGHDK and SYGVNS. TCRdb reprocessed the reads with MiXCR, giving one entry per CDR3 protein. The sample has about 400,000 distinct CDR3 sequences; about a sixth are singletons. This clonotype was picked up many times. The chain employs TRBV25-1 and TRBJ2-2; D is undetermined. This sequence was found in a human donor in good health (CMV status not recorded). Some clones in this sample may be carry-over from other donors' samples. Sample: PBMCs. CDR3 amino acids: CASSEFPANTGELFF. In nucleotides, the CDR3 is TGTGCCAGCAGTGAATTCCCTGCGAACACCGGGGAGCTGTTTTTT.